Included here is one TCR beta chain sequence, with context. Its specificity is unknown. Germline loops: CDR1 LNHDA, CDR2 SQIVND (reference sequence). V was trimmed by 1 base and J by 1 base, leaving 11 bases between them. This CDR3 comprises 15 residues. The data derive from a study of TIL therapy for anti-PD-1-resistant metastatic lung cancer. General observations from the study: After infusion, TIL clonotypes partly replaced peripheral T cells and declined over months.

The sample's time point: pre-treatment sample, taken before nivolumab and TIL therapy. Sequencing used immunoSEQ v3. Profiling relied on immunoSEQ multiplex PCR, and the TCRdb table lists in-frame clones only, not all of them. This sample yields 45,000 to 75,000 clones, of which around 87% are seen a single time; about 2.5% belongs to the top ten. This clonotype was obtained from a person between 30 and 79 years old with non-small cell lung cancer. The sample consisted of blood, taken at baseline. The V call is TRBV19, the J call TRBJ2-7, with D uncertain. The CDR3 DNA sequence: TGTGCCAGTAGTATAGGGCAGGATCTTTCCTACGAGCAGTACTTC. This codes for CASSIGQDLSYEQYF.